The 10 T cell receptor beta chains below all came from one sample that was sequenced in a study of vaccination and CD4 T cells after COVID-19. Treatment of the sample: roughly ten-day PBMC culture with coronavirus spike peptide pools or control peptides (ViraFEST assay). The Oncomine TCR Beta short-read assay was what sequenced the DNA obtained from cultured CD4+ T cells. One entry per CDR3 protein results from TCRdb running MiXCR on the PCR reads. The sample has roughly 15,000 distinct CDR3 sequences; more than 25% are singletons. These receptors are not linked to any known antigen. The sequenced material came from cultured CD4+ T cells from blood. The receptors stem from a human donor with COVID-19.

CDR3 amino acids: CASSRGIYEQYF. For the CDR3, the DNA is TGTGCCAGCTCACGAGGAATTTACGAGCAGTACTTC. The rearrangement joins TRBV18 to TRBJ2-7; no firm D call. This CDR3 is built from 12 residues. Germline V gives CDR1 KGHSH, CDR2 LQKENI. V lost 4 bases and J 4 bases, leaving 8 bases between the germline ends.

There are a few counts of this clonotype. This chain links TRBV19 with TRBJ1-6, with TRBD1 identical over 7 bases. The CDR3 has 15 amino acids. CDR1 and CDR2 (germline): LNHDA, SQIVND (reference sequence). After removal of 5 bases from V and 7 bases from J, the junction contained 8 bases not matched to a gene. The DNA for the CDR3 is TGTGCCAGTAGTGCCCAGGGACAGAAGAATTCACCCCTCCACTTT. Translated, it gives CASSAQGQKNSPLHF.

The CDR3 DNA reads TGTGCCAGCAGTAACACCGGGGGAGGAGACACCGGGGAGCTGTTTTTT. This translates into CASSNTGGGDTGELFF. V gene TRBV25-1 combines with J gene TRBJ2-2, with a possible D match to TRBD2 (6 bases). Germline CDR1 and CDR2: MGHDK and SYGVNS. V was pared by 5 bases and J by 3 bases, with 16 bases between. The CDR3 sequence is 16 residues long.

The chain is built from TRBV15 and TRBJ2-1; D is possibly TRBD1 (5 bases). Germline values: CDR1 LNHNV, CDR2 YYDKDF (reference sequence). This CDR3 comprises 13 residues. The ends were cut back, 1 base at V and 8 bases at J, with 9 bases in the middle. This chain's CDR3 is CATSRALRDEQFF. The CDR3, as DNA: TGTGCCACCAGCAGAGCCCTCAGGGATGAGCAGTTCTTC.

This clonotype was counted between two and nine times. The chain recombines TRBV6-1 with TRBJ1-1; a weak D match, TRBD1 (5 bases). Trimming took off 2 bases at V and 3 bases at J, with 22 bases between the two ends. CDR3 length: 18 amino acids. Germline V lookup: CDR1 MNHNS, CDR2 SASEGT. The CDR3 loop is CASSERAVGAESHTEAFF. DNA for the CDR3: TGTGCCAGCAGTGAAAGGGCCGTTGGGGCGGAATCGCACACTGAAGCTTTCTTT.

This clonotype appeared a few times. This chain connects TRBV25-1 to TRBJ2-2; D not certain. V was pared by 3 bases and J by 6 bases, with 8 bases between. Germline lookup yields CDR1 MGHDK and CDR2 SYGVNS. The CDR3 has 13 residues. The CDR3 coding sequence is TGTGCCAGCAGTGAGGTGAAGCCCGGGGAGCTGTTTTTT. It is translated as CASSEVKPGELFF.

The gene calls are TRBV7-2 and TRBJ1-5; a weak D match, TRBD1 (6 bases). Germline V gives CDR1 SGHTA, CDR2 FQGNSA. The V end lost 6 bases, the J end lost 11 bases, and 14 bases lay between the germline ends. The CDR3 consists of 12 residues. The CDR3 coding sequence is TGTGCCAGCAGGGTCGGGAGGGGGGCCCAGCATTTT. Its protein is CASRVGRGAQHF.

Only a few counts were recorded for this clonotype. The V and J genes are TRBV12-3 or TRBV12-4 and TRBJ1-6, with D unclear. CDR3 length equals 12 residues. With 5 bases removed from V and 11 bases from J, the gap between germline ends came to 10 bases. The CDR3 DNA reads TGTGCCAGCAGTCCCATGGATCCACCCCTCCACTTT. Translating it yields CASSPMDPPLHF.

In DNA, the CDR3 is TGTGCCAGCAGCTTAGCGGGCACCAGGGGTCGGAACACTGAAGCTTTCTTT. Amino acids: CASSLAGTRGRNTEAFF. The chain couples TRBV7-2 to TRBJ1-1; D perhaps matches TRBD1 (6 bases). This CDR3 has 17 amino acids. Looked up from germline, CDR1 is SGHTA and CDR2 is FQGNSA. V was pared by 0 bases and J by 1 base, with 15 bases between.

There are a few counts of this clonotype. The chain joins TRBV19 to TRBJ2-3; D may be TRBD2 (6 bases). Trimming took off 5 bases at V and 2 bases at J, with 11 bases between the two ends. The V gene's germline CDR1 is LNHDA and CDR2 SQIVND (reference sequence). CDR3 size: 14 residues. The CDR3 loop reads CASSPGLPTDTQYF. The CDR3 region has the DNA TGTGCCAGTAGTCCTGGACTACCCACAGATACGCAGTATTTT.